The 25 T cell receptor beta chains in this list originate from one sample, sequenced in a study of shared clonotypes between healthy human individuals. TCRdb keeps only in-frame clones here, not all; method: immunoSEQ multiplex PCR. The sample consists of under 2,500,000 clones, 90% to 96% of them appearing once. The sample consisted of naive CD4+ T cells sorted from blood. Noted subset: CD45RA+ positively selected. All receptors derive from a man younger than 35 in good health.

The count of this clone is one. The rearrangement links TRBV12-5 to TRBJ2-3; weak D call: TRBD1 (6 bases). Germline V CDR1 and CDR2: LGHNT, FRNRAP. This CDR3 region has 19 residues. Between the trimmed V and J ends, which lost 7 bases and 0 bases, there was a span of 26 bases. The CDR3: CASDNRRTADPPSTDTQYF. The CDR3 nucleotides are TGTGCTAGTGACAACCGTCGGACAGCCGATCCACCCAGCACAGATACGCAGTATTTT.

The CDR3 protein is CASSLTGGGSYNEQFF. The CDR3 DNA sequence: TGTGCCAGCAGTTTAACGGGGGGTGGGTCCTACAATGAGCAGTTCTTC. The chain has TRBV28 and TRBJ2-1; 7 bases align to TRBD2. J was trimmed by 1 base and V by 2 bases; bases with no gene match: 5. The germline V gene has CDR1 MDHEN and CDR2 SYDVKM. The CDR3 is 16 residues long.

The chain combines TRBV7-2 with TRBJ2-4; the D gene is possibly TRBD2 (6 bases). V dropped 5 bases and J dropped 9 bases, with 14 bases sitting between them. CDR3 length: 13 amino acids. CDR1 is SGHTA and CDR2 is FQGNSA in the germline V gene. CDR3 DNA: TGTGCCAGCAGCCCCCGGGACTTTGGCATTCAGTACTTC. Translation: CASSPRDFGIQYF.

The chain uses TRBV7-2 and TRBJ2-7; a weak D match, TRBD2 (5 bases). This CDR3 has 14 residues. Trimming shortened V by 1 base and J by 3 bases, and 10 bases separated the two germline ends. Germline assignment: CDR1 SGHTA and CDR2 FQGNSA. The CDR3 reads CASSLVRGNYEQYF. Here the CDR3 DNA reads TGTGCCAGCAGCTTAGTACGGGGAAACTACGAGCAGTACTTC.

V and J are TRBV27 and TRBJ2-1, with TRBD1 matching over 7 bases. V lost 5 bases to trimming and J lost 4 bases; unmatched junction nucleotides: 11. CDR1 and CDR2 (germline): MNHEY, SMNVEV (reference sequence). The CDR3 sequence is 16 residues long. The CDR3 sequence: CASSIPGTDRYNEQFF. DNA for the CDR3: TGTGCCAGCAGTATCCCGGGGACAGATAGGTACAATGAGCAGTTCTTC.

The chain employs TRBV7-6 and TRBJ2-2; D ambiguous. Germline CDR1 reads SGHVS; CDR2 reads FNYEAQ. The CDR3 has 14 amino acids. Trimming stripped 1 base from V and 6 bases from J, with 9 bases between. The CDR3, as DNA: TGTGCCAGCAGCTTAGAAATAGGGTCCGGGGAGCTGTTTTTT. Translated: CASSLEIGSGELFF.

The chain uses TRBV6-5 and TRBJ2-7; 9 bases match TRBD1. The length of the CDR3 is 14 residues. CDR1 and CDR2 from the germline V gene are MNHEY and SVGAGI. V lost 7 bases, J lost 0 bases, and 4 bases stayed unmatched. The CDR3 loop reads CASKQGAASYEQYF. For the CDR3, the DNA is TGTGCCAGCAAACAGGGGGCGGCCTCCTACGAGCAGTACTTC.

This sequence joins TRBV5-1 and TRBJ2-2; D possibly corresponds to TRBD2 (6 bases). The germline V gene encodes CDR1 SGHRS and CDR2 YFSETQ. V lost 0 bases and J lost 6, with 12 bases in between. This CDR3 region has 15 residues. CDR3 region: CASSLAAGVAGELFF. The CDR3 DNA reads TGCGCCAGCAGCTTGGCAGCGGGCGTCGCCGGGGAGCTGTTTTTT. The full variable domain, completed using reference TRBV5-1 and TRBJ2-2, is KAGVTQTPRYLIKTRGQQVTLSCSPISGHRSVSWYQQTPGQGLQFLFEYFSETQRNKGNFPGRFSGRQFSNSRSEMNVSTLELGDSALYLCASSLAAGVAGELFFGEGSRLTVL.

The chain couples TRBV7-9 to TRBJ2-2, with 9 bases that match TRBD2. This CDR3 spans 15 amino acids. V shed 5 bases and J 3 bases; nucleotides not matched to a gene: 4. Germline CDR1 SEHNR, CDR2 FQNEAQ (reference sequence). The DNA for the CDR3 is TGTGCCAGCAGCCCAGGCGGGGGGGACACCGGGGAGCTGTTTTTT. It is translated as CASSPGGGDTGELFF.

The genes are TRBV6-5 and TRBJ2-7; D not certain. V was pared by 6 bases and J by 3 bases, with 12 bases between. There are 13 residues in the CDR3. Germline V CDR1 and CDR2: MNHEY, SVGAGI. CDR3 in amino acids: CASRGSGDYEQYF. The DNA for the CDR3 is TGTGCCAGCAGGGGGTCAGGAGACTACGAGCAGTACTTC.

This rearrangement joins TRBV6-6 to TRBJ2-1, with 11 bases identical to TRBD2. The CDR3 is made up of 15 amino acids. Germline V CDR1 and CDR2: MNHNY, SVGAGI (reference sequence). V was pared by 5 bases and J by 3 bases, with 3 bases of the junction left unmatched. The CDR3 bases are TGTGCCAGCAGTCCGGGACTAGCGGTCTACAATGAGCAGTTCTTC. Residues: CASSPGLAVYNEQFF.

Comments on this clone: Other DNA sequences in the sample encode the same CDR3. This rearrangement joins TRBV7-9 to TRBJ2-7; TRBD1 agrees at 9 bases. The trim removed 3 bases at V and 5 bases at J, leaving 5 bases unmatched. Looked up from germline, CDR1 is SEHNR and CDR2 is FQNEAQ (reference sequence). CDR3 size: 14 residues. The CDR3 region has the DNA TGTGCCAGCAGCTTTGGGGGACAGGGTAACGAGCAGTACTTC. Translating gives CASSFGGQGNEQYF.

The table lists this clone with a count of one. The V call is TRBV2, the J call TRBJ1-5; possibly TRBD1 for D (6 bases). The CDR3 is 15 amino acids. The V end was cut by 4 bases, the J end by 9 bases, with 19 bases between. The germline V gene has CDR1 SNHLY and CDR2 FYNNEI. CDR3 nucleotides: TGTGCCAGCAGTGCCGGACAGCCACCAGCCGGGCCCCAGCATTTT. Translated: CASSAGQPPAGPQHF. Based on the CDR3 plus reference TRBV2 and TRBJ1-5, the full variable domain is EPEVTQTPSHQVTQMGQEVILRCVPISNHLYFYWYRQILGQKVEFLVSFYNNEISEKSEIFDDQFSVERPDGSNFTLKIRSTKLEDSAMYFCASSAGQPPAGPQHFGDGTRLSIL.

The gene calls are TRBV6-5 and TRBJ1-5; D not certain. V lost 4 bases to trimming and J lost 4 bases, with 5 bases between them. The CDR3 is made up of 12 amino acids. Germline CDR1 reads MNHEY; CDR2 reads SVGAGI. For the CDR3, the DNA is TGTGCCAGCAGTTTTCAGAATCAGCCCCAGCATTTT. Amino acid sequence: CASSFQNQPQHF.

On this clone: At one end the junction does not follow the germline gene, possibly because of a read error. The rearrangement uses TRBV7-7 and TRBJ1-1; D is undetermined. This CDR3 contains 13 residues. Germline-derived CDR1 and CDR2 are SSHAT and FNYEAQ (reference sequence). CDR3 protein: CASSRRENTEAFF. The CDR3 DNA reads as TGTGCTAGCAGCCGCCGGGAGAACACTGAAGCTTTCTTT.

V and J are TRBV28 and TRBJ1-5, with D tentatively TRBD1 (5 bases). The V gene lost 6 bases and the J gene lost 2 bases, with 11 bases spanning the gap. Germline CDR1 is MDHEN and CDR2 is SYDVKM. The CDR3 covers 14 residues. This chain's CDR3 is CASSSGRGNQPQHF. The CDR3 region has the DNA TGTGCCAGCAGCTCCGGCAGGGGCAATCAGCCCCAGCATTTT.

Concerning this clone itself: The sample holds other DNA sequences that translate to the same CDR3. The rearrangement joins TRBV6-5 to TRBJ1-5; no reliable D call. Per the germline V gene, CDR1 is MNHEY and CDR2 is SVGAGI. The CDR3 extends over 13 amino acids. Trimming stripped 2 bases from V and 4 bases from J, with 6 bases between. The CDR3 DNA sequence: TGTGCCAGCAGTTACGGCGTTAATCAGCCCCAGCATTTT. Translated, it gives CASSYGVNQPQHF.

The J gene is TRBJ2-7, the V gene TRBV15; 10 positions match TRBD1. Germline CDR1 and CDR2: LNHNV and YYDKDF (reference sequence). CDR3 length: 15 residues. The V and J ends lost 2 bases and 2 bases, in that order; junction bases with no gene match: 3. This chain's CDR3 is CATSRSTGGPYEQYF. For the CDR3, the DNA is TGTGCCACCAGCAGATCGACAGGGGGCCCCTACGAGCAGTACTTC.

V is TRBV27 and J is TRBJ1-5; TRBD1 might be the D (6 bases). CDR1 is MNHEY and CDR2 is SMNVEV in the germline V gene (reference sequence). The CDR3 runs 12 residues. The V gene lost 6 bases and the J gene lost 6 bases, with 9 bases spanning the gap. The DNA of the CDR3 is TGTGCCAGCAGGAAAGGGGGTCAGCCCCAGCATTTT. Amino acids: CASRKGGQPQHF.

This clone was observed a single time. The CDR3 spells CASSPRQGTNYGYTF. The CDR3, as DNA: TGCGCCAGCAGCCCCCGTCAGGGTACTAACTATGGCTACACCTTC. J is TRBJ1-2 and V is TRBV4-3; a possible D gene is TRBD1 (5 bases). V lost 4 bases, J lost 0 bases, and 12 bases lay in between. CDR1 and CDR2 (germline): LGHNA, YSLEER. The CDR3 length is 15 residues.

The rearrangement uses TRBV2 and TRBJ1-6; D is undetermined. Germline CDR1 and CDR2: SNHLY and FYNNEI. Trimming removed 11 bases from V and 10 bases from J, with 15 bases in between. The CDR3 runs 12 residues. In DNA form, the CDR3 reads TGTGCCTACCAGCTTGAAGGGTCACCCCTCCACTTT. Amino acids: CAYQLEGSPLHF.

The chain combines TRBV10-3 with TRBJ2-7, with D uncertain. This CDR3 comprises 12 residues. Germline CDR1 and CDR2: ENHRY and SYGVKD. With 5 bases removed from V and 2 bases from J, the gap between germline ends came to 7 bases. The CDR3 DNA reads as TGTGCCATCAGTTACCAGCCCTACGAGCAGTACTTC. It encodes CAISYQPYEQYF.

The chain combines TRBV9 with TRBJ1-3; no clear D. The CDR3 loop spans 16 amino acids. Germline values: CDR1 SGDLS, CDR2 YYNGEE. V dropped 1 base and J dropped 0 bases, with 11 bases sitting between them. The CDR3 is CASSVTSLSSGNTIYF. CDR3 bases: TGTGCCAGCAGCGTAACCTCCCTCAGCTCTGGAAACACCATATATTTT.

The chain carries TRBV19 and TRBJ1-5; D may be TRBD1 (5 bases). Germline assignment: CDR1 LNHDA and CDR2 SQIVND (reference sequence). V was cut by 9 bases and J by 6 bases, with 15 bases left in between. The CDR3 covers 13 residues. The CDR3 coding sequence is TGTGCCAGCTGTGGGGCACGAGTTCAGCCCCAGCATTTT. Its protein is CASCGARVQPQHF.

The chain links TRBV6-5 to TRBJ1-2; TRBD1 might be the D (6 bases). CDR1 is MNHEY, CDR2 SVGAGI, per germline. Trimming took off 6 bases at V and 4 bases at J, with 15 bases between the two ends. The CDR3 extends over 14 amino acids. The CDR3 DNA reads as TGTGCCAGCAGCCGGACAGCGACGGGCTATGGCTACACCTTC. Protein sequence: CASSRTATGYGYTF.